This T cell receptor beta chain was captured in a study of blood T cells in healthy people across ages. Germline V gene lookup returns CDR1 MNHEY and CDR2 SVGEGT. This CDR3 region has 14 residues. J gave up 3 bases and V 6 bases, and 2 bases lay outside the gene matches. Donation came from healthy Caucasian individuals in Russia who were aged 6 to 90. Per-sample yields of isolated PBMCs were at least 6 million. Sample-barcoded 5' priming and a J-beta primer mix drove a second PCR of about 7 to 12 cycles. Each cDNA molecule was tagged by a template-switch adaptor that had 12 random nucleotides. MiXCR, applied by TCRdb to the 5' RACE reads, yields one record per CDR3 protein. The repertoire holds about 1.4 million distinct CDR3 sequences, with approximately 60% as singletons. In its sample, this clonotype was seen a few times.

The specimen sequenced was blood. The sequence was obtained from a man between 18 and 29 years old in good health. The rearrangement uses TRBV6-2 or TRBV6-3 and TRBJ1-6; 7 nucleotides match TRBD1. CDR3: CASSWDSYNSPLHF. CDR3 DNA: TGTGCCAGCAGCTGGGACAGCTATAATTCACCCCTCCACTTT.